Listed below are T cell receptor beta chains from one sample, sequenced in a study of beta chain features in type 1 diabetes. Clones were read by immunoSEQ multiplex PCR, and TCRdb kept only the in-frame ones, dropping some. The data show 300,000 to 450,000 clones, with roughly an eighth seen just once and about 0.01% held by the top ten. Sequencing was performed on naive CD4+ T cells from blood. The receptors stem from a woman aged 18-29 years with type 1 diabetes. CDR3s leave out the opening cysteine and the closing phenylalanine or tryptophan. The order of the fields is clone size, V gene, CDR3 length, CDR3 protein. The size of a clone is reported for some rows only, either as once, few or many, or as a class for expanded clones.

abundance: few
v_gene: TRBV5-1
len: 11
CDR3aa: ASSLEYQETQY

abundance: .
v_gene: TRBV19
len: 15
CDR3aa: ASSSTGGHSGANVLT

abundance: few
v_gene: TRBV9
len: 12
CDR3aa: ASSVATDRAKLF

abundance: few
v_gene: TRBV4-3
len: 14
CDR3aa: ASSLGGAQSTDTQY

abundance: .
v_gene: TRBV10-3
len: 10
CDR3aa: AIRAGAYEQY

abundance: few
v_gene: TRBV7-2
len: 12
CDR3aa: ASSSVGGLREQY

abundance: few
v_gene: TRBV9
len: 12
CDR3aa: ASSPGQYNSPLH

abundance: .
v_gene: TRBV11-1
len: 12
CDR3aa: ASSLLANSYEQY

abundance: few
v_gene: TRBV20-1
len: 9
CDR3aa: SVAVTGELF

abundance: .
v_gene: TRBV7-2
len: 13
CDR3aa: ASRVTFLKVGELF

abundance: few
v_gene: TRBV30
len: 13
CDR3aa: AWKLQGATNTEAF